Below, one T cell receptor (beta chain) is given with its context. The protocol was immunoSEQ multiplex PCR, while the TCRdb copy is restricted to in-frame clones and leaves out a portion. This repertoire shows about 120,000 clones, roughly 77% found once; its top ten account for around 2%. Time point reported: blood 2 weeks post-SBRT. The sample's treatment: 15 Gy SBRT to primary tumor, nephrectomy 4 weeks later. This record belongs to a study of radiation and T cells in renal cell carcinoma. V lost 5 bases, J lost 6 bases, and 19 bases lay in between. The CDR3 covers 14 residues. Germline-derived CDR1 and CDR2 are SQVTM and ANQGSEA.

The chain uses TRBV29-1 and TRBJ1-2, with TRBD1 as a possible D gene (5 bases). This sequence was found in a woman aged 55-69 years with renal cell carcinoma. The material was blood, obtained from a patient whose treatment included radiotherapy and nephrectomy. DNA of the CDR3: TGCAGCGTTATTCGGGGGGTTGTAGGGGATGGCTACACCTTC. Its translation: CSVIRGVVGDGYTF.